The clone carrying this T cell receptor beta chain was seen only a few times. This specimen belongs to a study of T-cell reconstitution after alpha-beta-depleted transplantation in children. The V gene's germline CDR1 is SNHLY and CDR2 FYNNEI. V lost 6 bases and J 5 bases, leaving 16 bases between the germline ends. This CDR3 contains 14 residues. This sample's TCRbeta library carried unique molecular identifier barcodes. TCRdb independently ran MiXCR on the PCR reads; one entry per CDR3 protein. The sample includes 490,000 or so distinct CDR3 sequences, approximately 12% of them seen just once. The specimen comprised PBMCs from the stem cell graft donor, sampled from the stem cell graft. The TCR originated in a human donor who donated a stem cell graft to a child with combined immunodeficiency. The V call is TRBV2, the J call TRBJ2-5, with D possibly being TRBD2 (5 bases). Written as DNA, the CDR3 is TGTGCCAGCAGCCGGCTAGCCGCCGGGGAGACCCAGTACTTC. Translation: CASSRLAAGETQYF.